A single sample is the source of the 28 T cell receptor beta chains below, sequenced in a study of blood T cell repertoires in COVID-19 (dated by TCRdb to the early 2020s). The library relied on the immunoSEQ multiplex PCR assay. TCRdb provides this immuneACCESS table in a form limited to in-frame rearrangements. Some clones are lacking; in checked studies, under half of them reflect an unresolved V gene, and why the rest are absent is not known. This sample gives tens of thousands of clones in total; roughly four fifths of them show up just once. In total, the top ten clones hold more than 9% of the sample. The specimen sequenced was peripheral blood. These receptors all stem from a man aged 55-75 years with acute or convalescent COVID-19.

The J gene is TRBJ2-2, the V gene TRBV18, with TRBD1 matching over 12 bases. The length of the CDR3 is 17 residues. Germline V lookup: CDR1 KGHSH, CDR2 LQKENI. Trimming took 1 base from V and 5 from J; bases not matched to a gene: 5. The CDR3 bases are TGTGCCAGCTCACCACGGGGGACAGGGGGCGCGACCGGGGAGCTGTTTTTT. Amino acids: CASSPRGTGGATGELFF.

This chain's CDR3 is CASSPGAGADTQYF. As DNA, the CDR3 is TGTGCCAGCAGCCCCGGGGCGGGGGCCGATACGCAGTATTTT. The genes are TRBV4-2 and TRBJ2-3; tentative D call: TRBD2 (7 bases). V was shortened by 4 bases and J by 6 bases, with 14 bases between the two germline ends. CDR1 is LGHNA, CDR2 YNFKEQ, per germline. The CDR3 length is 14 residues.

The J gene is TRBJ2-4, the V gene TRBV28; 9 bases match TRBD1. V was clipped by 4 bases and J by 2 bases; unmatched bases: 9. Germline values: CDR1 MDHEN, CDR2 SYDVKM. The CDR3 sequence is 17 residues long. In nucleotides, the CDR3 is TGTGCCAGCAGTTCAGCCTCCGGGACAGGGACCAAAAACATTCAGTACTTC. Its translation is CASSSASGTGTKNIQYF. Supplemented by reference TRBV28 and TRBJ2-4, the full variable domain reads DVKVTQSSRYLVKRTGEKVFLECVQDMDHENMFWYRQDPGLGLRLIYFSYDVKMKEKGDIPEGYSVSREKKERFSLILESASTNQTSMYLCASSSASGTGTKNIQYFGAGTRLSVL.

This clone occurred a few times. V and J are TRBV27 and TRBJ1-5; D unclear. This CDR3 region has 14 residues. CDR1 MNHEY and CDR2 SMNVEV come from the germline V gene (reference sequence). Between the trimmed V and J ends, which lost 6 bases and 7 bases, there was a span of 16 bases. CDR3: CASSLVWREQPQHF. The CDR3 bases are TGTGCCAGCAGCCTAGTGTGGAGGGAGCAGCCCCAGCATTTT.

V is TRBV7-2 and J is TRBJ2-3; maybe TRBD2 (5 bases). The length of the CDR3 is 15 residues. Germline V gene sequence: CDR1 SGHTA, CDR2 FQGNSA. V gave up 5 bases and J gave up 0 bases, with 12 bases separating them. CDR3 in DNA: TGTGCCAGCAGCCATGACTACCAAAGCACAGATACGCAGTATTTT. Protein: CASSHDYQSTDTQYF. The full variable domain, with the rest looked up from reference TRBV7-2 and TRBJ2-3, is GAGVSQSPSNKVTEKGKDVELRCDPISGHTALYWYRQSLGQGLEFLIYFQGNSAPDKSGLPSDRFSAERTGGSVSTLTIQRTQQEDSAVYLCASSHDYQSTDTQYFGPGTRLTVL.

This clone was observed a single time. This chain links TRBV11-1 with TRBJ2-5, with D uncertain. Trimming pared 2 bases from V and 2 bases from J, leaving 6 bases between. CDR3 length equals 13 residues. Germline V gives CDR1 SGHAT, CDR2 FQDESV (reference sequence). CDR3 DNA sequence: TGTGCCAGCAGCTTATGGCAGCAAGAGACCCAGTACTTC. Amino acid sequence: CASSLWQQETQYF.

The genes are TRBV30 and TRBJ2-1; a weak D match, TRBD2 (6 bases). The CDR3 spans 15 residues. Per germline, CDR1 GTSNPN and CDR2 SVGIG (reference sequence). V was pared by 2 bases and J by 2 bases, with 13 bases between. The CDR3 bases are TGTGCCTGGAGTCCTGGGACTCACACCTACAATGAGCAGTTCTTC. The encoded protein is CAWSPGTHTYNEQFF. Together with reference TRBV30 and TRBJ2-1, the CDR3 gives the full variable domain: SQTIHQWPATLVQPVGSPLSLECTVEGTSNPNLYWYRQAAGRGLQLLFYSVGIGQISSEVPQNLSASRPQDRQFILSSKKLLLSDSGFYLCAWSPGTHTYNEQFFGPGTRLTVL.

The V call is TRBV24-1, the J call TRBJ2-7; weak D call: TRBD2 (6 bases). The CDR3 spans 13 residues. V was clipped by 3 bases and J by 2 bases, with 7 bases between them. Germline V gene lookup returns CDR1 KGHDR and CDR2 SFDVKD. CDR3 sequence (DNA): TGTGCCACCAGTGATGGGACTGCCTACGAGCAGTACTTC. It is translated as CATSDGTAYEQYF.

This chain links TRBV2 with TRBJ1-2; 10 bases are a match to TRBD1. This CDR3 spans 15 amino acids. The V gene end was trimmed by 6 bases and the J gene end by 4 bases; junction bases not matched to a gene: 8. CDR1 and CDR2 from the germline V gene are SNHLY and FYNNEI. The CDR3 DNA reads TGTGCCAGCAGGGGGGGGACAGGGGCAACCTATGGCTACACCTTC. Protein product: CASRGGTGATYGYTF.

This clone was picked up a small number of times. V is TRBV28 and J is TRBJ1-5; no firm D call. This CDR3 spans 16 amino acids. Germline V gene data show CDR1 as MDHEN and CDR2 as SYDVKM. The ends were cut back, 9 bases at V and 4 bases at J, with 22 bases in the middle. The CDR3 region has the DNA TGTGCCAGTAAGGGAGGAGGTTATGGGCCTAATCAGCCCCAGCATTTT. Translation: CASKGGGYGPNQPQHF.

J is TRBJ1-2 and V is TRBV7-2; 8 positions match TRBD1. V was pared by 3 bases and J by 8 bases, with 8 bases of the junction left unmatched. The CDR3 has 14 amino acids. Looked up from germline, CDR1 is SGHTA and CDR2 is FQGNSA. This CDR3 reads CASSLDRAKGGYTF. CDR3 nucleotide sequence: TGTGCCAGCAGCTTGGACAGGGCTAAGGGGGGCTACACCTTC.

The V gene is TRBV10-2, the J gene TRBJ1-1; 9 bases align to TRBD1. CDR3 length: 15 residues. The germline V gene has CDR1 WSHSY and CDR2 SAAADI. V lost 4 bases to trimming and J lost 5 bases; unmatched junction nucleotides: 8. CDR3 protein: CASSGQRDRATEAFF. The CDR3 DNA follows: TGCGCCAGCAGTGGTCAAAGGGACAGGGCTACTGAAGCTTTCTTT.

The CDR3 bases are TGTGCCAGCAGCAAGACTTTTGAAGCTTTCTTT. This gives the protein CASSKTFEAFF. The rearrangement joins TRBV6-5 to TRBJ1-1; no clear D gene. V was shortened by 6 bases and J by 7 bases, with 9 bases between the two germline ends. The CDR3 has 11 amino acids. Germline lookup yields CDR1 MNHEY and CDR2 SVGAGI.

V usage is TRBV5-6 and J usage is TRBJ2-2; 11 bases are shared with TRBD2. This CDR3 is 19 amino acids long. The J segment lost 3 bases and the V segment lost 2 bases, leaving 12 bases of the junction unmatched. Looked up from germline, CDR1 is SGHDT and CDR2 is YYEEEE. This CDR3 is CASSFVVSGGARDTGELFF. The CDR3 bases are TGTGCCAGCAGCTTCGTTGTTAGCGGGGGGGCGCGGGACACCGGGGAGCTGTTTTTT.

V usage is TRBV19 and J usage is TRBJ1-1; possible D gene TRBD1, 5 bases. The CDR3 spans 15 residues. V lost 9 bases to trimming and J lost 6 bases, with 23 bases between them. Germline V gene sequence: CDR1 LNHDA, CDR2 SQIVND (reference sequence). The CDR3 nucleotides read TGTGCCAGCTTCCCCGGGGGGGAGGGTGGCGCTGAAGCTTTCTTT. Its translation is CASFPGGEGGAEAFF.

This clone has a single count. V usage is TRBV19 and J usage is TRBJ2-2; tentative D call: TRBD2 (6 bases). The germline CDR1 and CDR2 sequences are LNHDA and SQIVND (reference sequence). Trimming stripped 1 base from V and 7 bases from J, with 16 bases between. This CDR3 spans 16 amino acids. The CDR3 DNA reads as TGTGCCAGTAGTATAGCCCAGGGAGGACCTAACGGGGAGCTGTTTTTT. This gives the protein CASSIAQGGPNGELFF.

As concerns this clone: This CDR3 is also generated by other DNA sequences in the sample. This chain joins TRBV7-8 and TRBJ2-2, with D maybe TRBD1 (6 bases). V shed 1 base and J shed 4 bases, with 7 bases lying between them. Germline CDR1 SGHVS, CDR2 FQNEAQ. There are 14 residues in the CDR3. The CDR3 region is CASSLGGRTGELFF. Written as DNA, the CDR3 is TGTGCCAGCAGCTTAGGGGGGCGCACCGGGGAGCTGTTTTTT.

The J gene is TRBJ1-4, the V gene TRBV29-1; D perhaps matches TRBD1 (6 bases). From germline, CDR1 is SQVTM and CDR2 ANQGSEA. CDR3 size: 12 residues. V gave up 6 bases and J gave up 8 bases, with 13 bases separating them. CDR3 nucleotide sequence: TGCAGCGTCGCCGGGACACGCGAAAAACTGTTTTTT. This gives the protein CSVAGTREKLFF.

This clone is a singleton in its sample. The rearrangement links TRBV6-2 or TRBV6-3 to TRBJ2-2, with TRBD1 matching over 9 bases. V trimming: 4 bases; J trimming: 3 bases; junction bases outside the gene matches: 6. The CDR3 consists of 16 residues. CDR1 is MNHEY, CDR2 SVGEGT, per germline. CDR3 in DNA: TGTGCCAGCAGTTCCCCCGGGACAGGGTACACCGGGGAGCTGTTTTTT. Its protein product is CASSSPGTGYTGELFF.

This clone appeared a single time. Other DNA sequences in the same sample also yield this CDR3. The chain couples TRBV7-2 to TRBJ2-3, with TRBD2 matching over 14 bases. CDR3 length equals 16 residues. The germline CDR1 and CDR2 sequences are SGHTA and FQGNSA. Germline trimming cut 5 bases from V and 4 bases from J; bases unmatched to any gene: 5. CDR3 residues: CASSLGLAGGADTQYF. The CDR3, as DNA: TGTGCCAGCAGCCTTGGACTAGCGGGGGGAGCAGATACGCAGTATTTT.

This clone was seen only once. The chain is built from TRBV11-2 and TRBJ2-7; 14 nucleotides align to TRBD2. Germline trimming cut 2 bases from V and 3 bases from J; bases unmatched to any gene: 3. The CDR3 spans 16 residues. Germline V lookup: CDR1 SGHAT, CDR2 FQNNGV. The CDR3 is CASSLRTSGGIYEQYF. CDR3 nucleotide sequence: TGTGCCAGCAGCTTACGGACTAGCGGGGGGATCTACGAGCAGTACTTC.

J is TRBJ2-3 and V is TRBV2; 11 nucleotides agree with TRBD2. CDR3 length equals 15 residues. The germline CDR1 and CDR2 sequences are SNHLY and FYNNEI. Unmatched junction bases numbered 3, after V lost 5 bases and J lost 2 bases. CDR3 in DNA: TGTGCCAGCAGTCCGGGACTAGCGGCCACAGATACGCAGTATTTT. Protein: CASSPGLAATDTQYF.

The rearrangement joins TRBV5-1 to TRBJ1-2; tentative D call: TRBD1 (6 bases). Trimming removed 3 bases from V and 6 bases from J, with 15 bases in between. CDR1 and CDR2 (germline): SGHRS, YFSETQ. This CDR3 contains 14 residues. In nucleotides, the CDR3 is TGCGCCAGCAGCTCCACCTACAGGGACCATGGCTACACCTTC. Translation gives CASSSTYRDHGYTF. Full variable domain (rest looked up from reference TRBV5-1 and TRBJ1-2): KAGVTQTPRYLIKTRGQQVTLSCSPISGHRSVSWYQQTPGQGLQFLFEYFSETQRNKGNFPGRFSGRQFSNSRSEMNVSTLELGDSALYLCASSSTYRDHGYTFGSGTRLTVV.

This clone has more than one count but fewer than ten. The rearrangement links TRBV30 to TRBJ2-5; D is unresolved. This CDR3 contains 11 residues. CDR1 and CDR2 (germline): GTSNPN, SVGIG (reference sequence). The germline V and J ends were trimmed by 0 bases and 14 bases, with 13 bases remaining between them. For the CDR3, the DNA is TGTGCCTGGAGTGTCCGAGAGACTTGTTACTTC. Protein: CAWSVRETCYF.

The V gene is TRBV19, the J gene TRBJ2-3; D might be TRBD2 (5 bases). Deletions cut 5 bases from V and 6 bases from J, with 12 bases between. CDR3 size: 13 residues. Per the germline V gene, CDR1 is LNHDA and CDR2 is SQIVND (reference sequence). The chain's CDR3 is CASSGQPGDTQYF. CDR3 nucleotide sequence: TGTGCCAGTAGTGGCCAACCGGGGGATACGCAGTATTTT.

This chain joins TRBV5-8 and TRBJ1-3; TRBD1 agrees at 8 bases. The length of the CDR3 is 14 residues. V lost 4 bases, J lost 2 bases, and 2 bases stayed unmatched. Germline V CDR1 and CDR2: SGHTS, YDEGEE. In nucleotides, the CDR3 is TGTGCCAGCAGCGCGACAGGGGCTGGAAACACCATATATTTT. Residues: CASSATGAGNTIYF.

J is TRBJ1-5 and V is TRBV28, with D unclear. V gave up 3 bases and J gave up 5 bases, with 11 bases separating them. This CDR3 is 14 amino acids long. Germline V lookup: CDR1 MDHEN, CDR2 SYDVKM. CDR3 nucleotide sequence: TGTGCCAGCAGTTTTACGGCGGCCGATCAGCCCCAGCATTTT. It codes for CASSFTAADQPQHF.

The V call is TRBV10-3, the J call TRBJ2-3, with 16 bases aligning to TRBD2. CDR3 length: 18 residues. Germline assignment: CDR1 ENHRY and CDR2 SYGVKD. The junction had 5 bases not matched to a gene; V was cut back by 0 bases and J by 5 bases. CDR3 DNA: TGTGCCATCAGTGAGTCCGGGACTAGCGGGAGGGGAGAAGATACGCAGTATTTT. Its protein is CAISESGTSGRGEDTQYF.